The 18 T cell receptor beta chains below all came from one sample that was sequenced in a study of CD8+ T cells in alopecia areata (dated by TCRdb to the late 2010s). Library creation used the immunoSEQ multiplex PCR assay. For TCR sequencing, RNA was extracted from every sample and reverse transcribed into cDNA to serve as template. TCRdb limited this immuneACCESS table to in-frame rearrangements with V and J called. A share of clones is missing; checked studies link under half to unresolved V genes, and the rest is unexplained. This sample gives 95,000 to 120,000 clones in total; roughly 64% of them show up just once. The ten largest clones take up 20% to 25% of the sample. Sequencing used CD8+ T cells sorted from blood. All receptors derive from a human donor in good health.

This clone has a handful of counts. The chain carries TRBV7-2 and TRBJ2-7; D ambiguous. The V gene lost 1 base and the J gene lost 4 bases, with 8 bases spanning the gap. The germline gives CDR1 SGHTA, CDR2 FQGNSA. This CDR3 is 13 amino acids long. As DNA, the CDR3 is TGTGCCAGCAGCTTAGTCGAGGCTTACGAGCAGTACTTC. It codes for CASSLVEAYEQYF.

The V gene is TRBV7-6, the J gene TRBJ2-7; no clear D gene. Germline assignment: CDR1 SGHVS and CDR2 FNYEAQ. CDR3 size: 12 residues. With 6 bases removed from V and 4 bases from J, the gap between germline ends came to 10 bases. The CDR3, as DNA: TGTGCCAGCAGTCAAAACGGGTACGAGCAGTACTTC. Translating it yields CASSQNGYEQYF.

This clone showed up just a few times. The gene calls are TRBV4-2 and TRBJ1-1; tentatively, D is TRBD1 (6 bases). The V gene lost 4 bases and the J gene lost 4 bases, with 16 bases spanning the gap. Germline-derived CDR1 and CDR2 are LGHNA and YNFKEQ. The CDR3 has 15 residues. In nucleotides, the CDR3 is TGTGCCAGCAGCCCCCAACAGGGTTCGGTCACTGAAGCTTTCTTT. This codes for CASSPQQGSVTEAFF.

This clone occurred a few times. The CDR3 sequence is CASSLIGSSYNSPLHF. DNA for the CDR3: TGTGCCAGCAGCTTAATCGGGAGCTCCTATAATTCACCCCTCCACTTT. The V call is TRBV7-9, the J call TRBJ1-6, with D hard to call. Germline-derived CDR1 and CDR2 are SEHNR and FQNEAQ (reference sequence). The CDR3 is made up of 16 amino acids. Between the trimmed V and J ends, which lost 2 bases and 0 bases, there was a span of 8 bases.

This chain connects TRBV2 to TRBJ2-5; the match to TRBD2 covers 13 bases. The V and J ends lost 6 bases and 5 bases, in that order; junction bases with no gene match: 9. Germline V gene data show CDR1 as SNHLY and CDR2 as FYNNEI. This CDR3 spans 16 amino acids. Here the CDR3 DNA reads TGTGCCAGCAGCCGACTAGCGGGGGGCCTGGAGGAGACCCAGTACTTC. Translating it yields CASSRLAGGLEETQYF.

The rearrangement links TRBV15 to TRBJ2-5; D could derive from TRBD1 or TRBD2 (5 bases each). This CDR3 region has 16 residues. Germline CDR1 is LNHNV and CDR2 is YYDKDF (reference sequence). V was shortened by 2 bases and J by 3 bases, with 16 bases between the two germline ends. The CDR3 nucleotides are TGTGCCACCAGCAGACGAGGGACCGACGGTAAAGAGACCCAGTACTTC. Translating gives CATSRRGTDGKETQYF.

This CDR3 reads CASSEAVGGVYGYTF. The CDR3 nucleotides read TGTGCCAGCAGTGAAGCTGTGGGGGGAGTCTATGGCTACACCTTC. V gene TRBV6-1 combines with J gene TRBJ1-2; D might be TRBD1 (5 bases). Germline V gene data show CDR1 as MNHNS and CDR2 as SASEGT. This CDR3 is 15 amino acids long. The germline V and J ends were trimmed by 0 bases and 4 bases, with 12 bases remaining between them.

V is TRBV5-4 and J is TRBJ2-5, with 10 bases aligning to TRBD2. The germline V gene encodes CDR1 SGHNT and CDR2 YYREEE (reference sequence). The V gene end was trimmed by 2 bases and the J gene end by 3 bases; junction bases not matched to a gene: 1. CDR3 length: 14 amino acids. The CDR3 nucleotides are TGTGCCAGCAGCTTTAGCGGGGGGAAAGAGACCCAGTACTTC. This translates into CASSFSGGKETQYF.

V and J are TRBV4-3 and TRBJ2-1; a possible D gene is TRBD1 (5 bases). Germline V CDR1 and CDR2: LGHNA, YSLEER. This CDR3 is built from 15 residues. V gave up 1 base and J gave up 4 bases, with 11 bases separating them. CDR3 nucleotide sequence: TGCGCCAGCAGCCAAGTGCCCCGACAGTACAATGAGCAGTTCTTC. As protein: CASSQVPRQYNEQFF.

The chain combines TRBV5-4 with TRBJ1-1; D gene ambiguous. CDR1 SGHNT and CDR2 YYREEE come from the germline V gene (reference sequence). Trimming took off 0 bases at V and 1 base at J, with 10 bases between the two ends. CDR3 length: 15 residues. CDR3 sequence: CASSLARGWNTEAFF. The DNA of the CDR3 is TGTGCCAGCAGCTTGGCCCGTGGCTGGAACACTGAAGCTTTCTTT. Together with reference TRBV5-4 and TRBJ1-1, the CDR3 gives the full variable domain: ETGVTQSPTHLIKTRGQQVTLRCSSQSGHNTVSWYQQALGQGPQFIFQYYREEENGRGNFPPRFSGLQFPNYSSELNVNALELDDSALYLCASSLARGWNTEAFFGQGTRLTVV.

This chain uses TRBV10-3 with TRBJ1-5; D unresolved. The V and J ends lost 3 bases and 0 bases respectively, with 12 bases between them. Germline V gives CDR1 ENHRY, CDR2 SYGVKD. The CDR3 covers 16 residues. This CDR3 reads CAISDSGRNSNQPQHF. The DNA of the CDR3 is TGTGCCATCAGTGACTCCGGACGTAATAGCAATCAGCCCCAGCATTTT.

The V gene is TRBV30, the J gene TRBJ2-2, with D tentatively TRBD1 (5 bases). The length of the CDR3 is 15 residues. V was cut by 1 base and J by 6 bases, with 15 bases left in between. The germline gives CDR1 GTSNPN, CDR2 SVGIG (reference sequence). CDR3 sequence reads: CAWSEAGFYPGELFF. The CDR3 DNA reads TGTGCCTGGAGTGAGGCAGGGTTCTACCCCGGGGAGCTGTTTTTT.

The J gene is TRBJ2-5, the V gene TRBV7-9; D unclear. Germline CDR1 and CDR2: SEHNR and FQNEAQ (reference sequence). This CDR3 contains 15 residues. Trimming removed 5 bases at V and 1 base at J, with 14 bases between. CDR3 region: CASSKPGPTQETQYF. In DNA, the CDR3 is TGTGCCAGCAGCAAGCCGGGTCCTACCCAAGAGACCCAGTACTTC.

The sample holds a few counts of this clone. The chain has TRBV7-9 and TRBJ2-1; tentatively, D is TRBD2 (6 bases). The V gene lost 0 bases and the J gene lost 10 bases, with 19 bases spanning the gap. CDR3 size: 16 residues. Germline CDR1 reads SEHNR; CDR2 reads FQNEAQ (reference sequence). As DNA, the CDR3 is TGTGCCAGCAGCTTAGCGGAGGCGGGGCTTGTCCTAGAGCAGTTCTTC. The encoded protein is CASSLAEAGLVLEQFF.

Only a few counts were recorded for this clone. CDR3 sequence reads: CAADRGGGYTF. As DNA, the CDR3 is TGTGCCGCCGACAGGGGCGGAGGCTACACCTTC. This chain connects TRBV6-6 to TRBJ1-2; 8 bases are shared with TRBD1. This CDR3 has 11 residues. V shed 11 bases and J 8 bases; nucleotides not matched to a gene: 7. In germline, CDR1 is MNHNY, CDR2 SVGAGI (reference sequence).

This sequence joins TRBV5-1 and TRBJ2-3; the match to TRBD1 covers 8 bases. CDR3 size: 15 residues. Germline V CDR1 and CDR2: SGHRS, YFSETQ. With 5 bases clipped from V and 3 bases from J, the junction kept 8 bases outside the gene matches. The CDR3 DNA reads TGCGCCAGCAGTCGTCGACAGGGGAATACAGATACGCAGTATTTT. Encoded protein: CASSRRQGNTDTQYF.

In nucleotides, the CDR3 is TGTGCCAGCAGCCAAGTCTCGGGACTAGGGGCAGATACGCAGTATTTT. Encoded protein: CASSQVSGLGADTQYF. This chain connects TRBV4-2 to TRBJ2-3; 8 positions agree with TRBD2. The CDR3 spans 16 residues. Per germline, CDR1 LGHNA and CDR2 YNFKEQ. With V trimmed by 1 base and J by 4 bases, 7 bases remained unmatched.

This clone was detected only a few times. The chain couples TRBV30 to TRBJ1-1; D is unresolved. The V gene's germline CDR1 is GTSNPN and CDR2 SVGIG (reference sequence). With 2 bases removed from V and 8 bases from J, the gap between germline ends came to 9 bases. This CDR3 spans 11 amino acids. Written as DNA, the CDR3 is TGTGCCTGGAGTCTAACCCCAGAAGCTTTCTTT. It specifies CAWSLTPEAFF.